In this sample, the clone carrying this T cell receptor beta chain turned up many times. The antigen is unknown. Germline CDR1 and CDR2: SEHNR and FQNEAQ (reference sequence). Trimming stripped 4 bases from V and 6 bases from J, with 13 bases between. The CDR3 extends over 13 amino acids. Unique molecular identifiers tagged the TCR beta cDNA libraries. MiXCR, applied by TCRdb to the PCR reads, yields one record per CDR3 protein. Of about 820,000 distinct CDR3 sequences listed, roughly half were seen once; the top ten hold roughly 4.4%. These data originate in a study of post-analysis software for immune sequencing data. Overall study: Recorded subtypes: relapsing-remitting, secondary progressive, progressive-relapsing; some patients unannotated. Study-wide points: Versus controls, multiple sclerosis patients showed significantly lower diversity (normalized Chao1). Compared with controls, patients had more of about 5 TRBV segments, including TRBV5-6, TRBV5-1 and TRBV20-1.

Sequencing input: blood. The chain has TRBV7-9 and TRBJ2-7, with D possibly being TRBD1 (6 bases). This receptor was obtained from a girl aged 5-17 years with multiple sclerosis. The CDR3 DNA is TGTGCCAGCAGCTCCTTACAGGGTACCGAGCAGTACTTC. Amino acids: CASSSLQGTEQYF.